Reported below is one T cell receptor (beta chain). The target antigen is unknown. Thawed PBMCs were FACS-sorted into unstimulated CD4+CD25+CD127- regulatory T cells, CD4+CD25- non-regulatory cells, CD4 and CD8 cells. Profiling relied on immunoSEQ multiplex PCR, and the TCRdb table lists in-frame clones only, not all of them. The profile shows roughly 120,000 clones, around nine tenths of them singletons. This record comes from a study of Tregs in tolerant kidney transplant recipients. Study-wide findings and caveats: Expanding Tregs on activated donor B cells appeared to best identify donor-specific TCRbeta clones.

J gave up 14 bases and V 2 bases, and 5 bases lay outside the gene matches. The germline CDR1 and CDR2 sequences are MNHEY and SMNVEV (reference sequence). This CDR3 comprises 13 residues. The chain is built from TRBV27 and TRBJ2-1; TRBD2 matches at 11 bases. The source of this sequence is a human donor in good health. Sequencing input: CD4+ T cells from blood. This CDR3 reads CASSLNSGGAKFF. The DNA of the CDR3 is TGTGCCAGCAGTTTAAATAGCGGGGGGGCTAAGTTCTTC.